These 30 T cell receptor beta chains came from one sample sequenced in a study of PD-1 blockade in classical Hodgkin lymphoma. Exposure to brentuximab vedotin varied, and each patient had relapsed following autologous stem cell transplantation. Profiled with immunoSEQ multiplex PCR; TCRdb holds only in-frame clones, not every one. The sample has 7,000 to 9,000 clones, approximately 79% seen once. This sample comprised peripheral blood mononuclear cells (PBMCs), obtained at baseline. The receptors derive from a human donor with classical Hodgkin lymphoma.

The gene calls are TRBV27 and TRBJ1-1; 9 bases fit TRBD1. The CDR3 is 17 residues long. Unmatched junction bases numbered 17, after V lost 8 bases and J lost 4 bases. Germline V gene lookup returns CDR1 MNHEY and CDR2 SMNVEV (reference sequence). CDR3 region: CASFLTLGQGEGTEAFF. The CDR3 DNA follows: TGTGCCAGCTTTCTAACCTTGGGACAGGGAGAGGGCACTGAAGCTTTCTTT.

This clone appeared a single time. V is TRBV27 and J is TRBJ2-5, with D maybe TRBD1 (6 bases). The germline V and J ends were trimmed by 5 bases and 4 bases, with 11 bases remaining between them. The V gene's germline CDR1 is MNHEY and CDR2 SMNVEV (reference sequence). The CDR3 length is 13 residues. The CDR3 nucleotides read TGTGCCAGCAGTCAACAGGGTTCAGAGACCCAGTACTTC. Protein product: CASSQQGSETQYF.

About this clone: An end of the junction differs from the germline gene, which may be a read error. The sample has other DNA sequences that encode this CDR3 too. The V gene is TRBV6-5, the J gene TRBJ1-4; 7 bases are a match to TRBD1. The CDR3 has 15 residues. Germline CDR1 MNHEY, CDR2 SVGAGI. CDR3 DNA sequence: TGTGCCAGTAGTTACTTTCCGGGACAGTGGGAAAAACTGTTTTTT. It is translated as CASSYFPGQWEKLFF.

V usage is TRBV30 and J usage is TRBJ1-1; D not resolved. This CDR3 has 13 amino acids. Germline V gives CDR1 GTSNPN, CDR2 SVGIG (reference sequence). V lost 0 bases and J lost 3, with 8 bases in between. CDR3 sequence: CAWSVRQYTEAFF. The CDR3 DNA sequence: TGTGCCTGGAGTGTACGCCAGTACACTGAAGCTTTCTTT.

The CDR3 region has the DNA TGCGCCAGCAGGACAGGGGAAGGAAACACCATATATTTT. It encodes CASRTGEGNTIYF. This rearrangement joins TRBV5-1 to TRBJ1-3, with 8 nucleotides matching TRBD1. The J segment lost 4 bases and the V segment lost 5 bases, leaving 2 bases of the junction unmatched. This CDR3 region has 13 residues. Germline loops: CDR1 SGHRS, CDR2 YFSETQ.

The V and J genes are TRBV5-1 and TRBJ2-1, with 11 bases fitting TRBD2. With 6 bases clipped from V and 5 bases from J, the junction kept 7 bases outside the gene matches. This CDR3 spans 15 amino acids. CDR1 and CDR2 from the germline V gene are SGHRS and YFSETQ. The CDR3 loop is CASKPLAGVDNEQFF. CDR3 DNA: TGCGCCAGCAAACCACTAGCGGGAGTGGACAATGAGCAGTTCTTC.

This clone came up once. The genes are TRBV6-5 and TRBJ2-3; D remains unclear. Trimming pared 5 bases from V and 9 bases from J, leaving 9 bases between. This CDR3 region has 11 residues. CDR1 and CDR2 (germline): MNHEY, SVGAGI. In DNA form, the CDR3 reads TGTGCCAGCAGTCAGGCCGGGACGCAGTATTTT. Protein: CASSQAGTQYF.

The chain joins TRBV27 to TRBJ2-2; 8 nucleotides match TRBD1. The trim removed 7 bases at V and 6 bases at J, leaving 10 bases unmatched. This CDR3 contains 15 residues. Germline V gene sequence: CDR1 MNHEY, CDR2 SMNVEV (reference sequence). The CDR3 reads CASTAWTGQPGELFF. As DNA, the CDR3 is TGTGCCAGCACCGCCTGGACAGGGCAGCCCGGGGAGCTGTTTTTT.

To note about this clone: A junction boundary mismatches the germline segment, possibly from a read error. The gene calls are TRBV19 and TRBJ1-1; TRBD1 aligns across 8 bases. Germline V gene sequence: CDR1 LNHDA, CDR2 SQIVND (reference sequence). The CDR3 totals 16 residues. The CDR3: CASSIGQGLMNTEAFF. The CDR3 bases are TGTGCCAGTAGCATAGGACAGGGCCTTATGAACACTGAAGCTTTCTTT.

The genes are TRBV27 and TRBJ2-1, with TRBD2 matching over 10 bases. The CDR3 has 16 residues. V shed 4 bases, J shed 5 bases, and the junction held 8 bases outside the gene matches. Germline loops: CDR1 MNHEY, CDR2 SMNVEV (reference sequence). This CDR3 reads CASSSQSGRDHNEQFF. DNA for the CDR3: TGTGCCAGCAGTTCGCAAAGCGGGAGGGACCACAATGAGCAGTTCTTC.

This clone has only a few counts. This chain links TRBV9 with TRBJ2-7, with 9 nucleotides matching TRBD2. The CDR3 contains 15 residues. Per germline, CDR1 SGDLS and CDR2 YYNGEE. The V and J ends lost 2 bases and 2 bases, in that order; junction bases with no gene match: 5. The CDR3 reads CASSVSSGAAYEQYF. CDR3 DNA: TGTGCCAGCAGCGTCTCTAGCGGGGCGGCCTACGAGCAGTACTTC.

This chain connects TRBV5-4 to TRBJ2-7, with TRBD2 matching 12 bases. The CDR3 is 15 residues long. In germline, CDR1 is SGHNT, CDR2 YYREEE (reference sequence). Germline trimming cut 4 bases from V and 3 bases from J; bases unmatched to any gene: 5. The CDR3 is CASSPGLAGNYEQYF. CDR3 DNA sequence: TGTGCCAGCAGCCCCGGACTAGCGGGGAACTACGAGCAGTACTTC.

The chain joins TRBV30 to TRBJ2-3, with D maybe TRBD1 (5 bases). With 0 bases removed from V and 3 bases from J, the gap between germline ends came to 10 bases. This CDR3 is built from 14 residues. The germline V gene has CDR1 GTSNPN and CDR2 SVGIG (reference sequence). CDR3 sequence: CAWSVLTGTDTQYF. The CDR3 DNA is TGTGCCTGGAGTGTACTAACAGGTACAGATACGCAGTATTTT.

V gene TRBV28 combines with J gene TRBJ1-4; 7 nucleotides line up with TRBD1. The germline CDR1 and CDR2 sequences are MDHEN and SYDVKM. CDR3 length: 14 amino acids. Trimming cost V 5 bases and J 14 bases; bases outside gene matches: 14. CDR3: CASSPHPTGSSLFF. The CDR3 DNA follows: TGTGCCAGCAGTCCTCATCCGACAGGGAGCAGCCTGTTTTTT.

This clone was counted a single time. The CDR3 here is CASRSDRADTGELFF. In DNA, the CDR3 is TGTGCCAGCAGATCTGACAGGGCGGACACCGGGGAGCTGTTTTTT. The chain joins TRBV7-2 to TRBJ2-2; 7 nucleotides agree with TRBD1. V shed 6 bases, J shed 3 bases, and the junction held 7 bases outside the gene matches. Germline V CDR1 and CDR2: SGHTA, FQGNSA. CDR3 size: 15 residues.

The rearrangement links TRBV18 to TRBJ2-7; 7 positions match TRBD2. The CDR3 loop spans 18 amino acids. Trimming removed 0 bases from V and 7 bases from J; junction bases left unmatched: 18. Germline V lookup: CDR1 KGHSH, CDR2 LQKENI. In DNA, the CDR3 is TGTGCCAGCTCACCACCGAACAGACTAGCAGCACGGACGGGGGAGCAGTACTTC. Amino acids: CASSPPNRLAARTGEQYF.

To note about this clone: Other DNA sequences in the sample encode the same CDR3. V gene TRBV2 combines with J gene TRBJ2-5, with 13 positions matching TRBD2. V lost 5 bases, J lost 2 bases, and 11 bases stayed unmatched. The CDR3 sequence is 18 residues long. Germline lookup yields CDR1 SNHLY and CDR2 FYNNEI. The CDR3 DNA follows: TGTGCCAGCAGTAGGGGAACTAGCGGGAGGGGGGGGCAAGAGACCCAGTACTTC. Translating gives CASSRGTSGRGGQETQYF.

This sequence joins TRBV30 and TRBJ2-7; D is uncertain. Germline-derived CDR1 and CDR2 are GTSNPN and SVGIG (reference sequence). The CDR3 covers 13 residues. The V end was cut by 0 bases, the J end by 3 bases, with 9 bases between. This CDR3 is CAWSVTFGYEQYF. CDR3 nucleotides: TGTGCCTGGAGTGTTACCTTTGGCTACGAGCAGTACTTC. Supplemented by reference TRBV30 and TRBJ2-7, the full variable domain reads SQTIHQWPATLVQPVGSPLSLECTVEGTSNPNLYWYRQAAGRGLQLLFYSVGIGQISSEVPQNLSASRPQDRQFILSSKKLLLSDSGFYLCAWSVTFGYEQYFGPGTRLTVT.

The genes are TRBV19 and TRBJ2-1; D unresolved. The CDR3 covers 14 residues. CDR1 LNHDA and CDR2 SQIVND come from the germline V gene (reference sequence). The V and J ends lost 9 bases and 1 base respectively, with 13 bases between them. For the CDR3, the DNA is TGTGCCAGCAGTCAGGTGCATTCCTACAATGAGCAGTTCTTC. This gives the protein CASSQVHSYNEQFF.

The chain joins TRBV4-3 to TRBJ1-5; 7 bases line up with TRBD1. V shed 0 bases and J 8 bases; nucleotides not matched to a gene: 10. The CDR3 is 16 amino acids. Germline V gene lookup returns CDR1 LGHNA and CDR2 YSLEER. The CDR3 DNA reads as TGCGCCAGCAGCCAAGAGAGTAGGAGGGGGCGCGAGCCCCAGCATTTT. This gives the protein CASSQESRRGREPQHF.

This chain joins TRBV19 and TRBJ1-5, with D uncertain. From germline, CDR1 is LNHDA and CDR2 SQIVND (reference sequence). V dropped 7 bases and J dropped 0 bases, with 4 bases sitting between them. The CDR3 loop spans 12 amino acids. The CDR3 sequence is CASNRSNQPQHF. CDR3 bases: TGTGCCAGTAACCGTAGCAATCAGCCCCAGCATTTT.

The V call is TRBV30, the J call TRBJ2-4; no clear D gene. Per germline, CDR1 GTSNPN and CDR2 SVGIG (reference sequence). CDR3 length equals 13 residues. The V and J ends lost 2 bases and 8 bases respectively, with 13 bases between them. CDR3 loop: CAWSIGENDIQYF. The CDR3, as DNA: TGTGCCTGGAGTATTGGGGAAAACGACATTCAGTACTTC.

This rearrangement joins TRBV15 to TRBJ1-1; a weak D match, TRBD1 (5 bases). The V gene lost 1 base and the J gene lost 5 bases, with 14 bases spanning the gap. CDR3 size: 15 residues. Germline CDR1 is LNHNV and CDR2 is YYDKDF (reference sequence). The CDR3 sequence: CATSRGGISGTEAFF. DNA of the CDR3: TGTGCCACCAGCAGAGGCGGGATTTCAGGGACTGAAGCTTTCTTT. Full variable domain (outside the CDR3, taken from reference TRBV15 and TRBJ1-1): DAMVIQNPRYQVTQFGKPVTLSCSQTLNHNVMYWYQQKSSQAPKLLFHYYDKDFNNEADTPDNFQSRRPNTSFCFLDIRSPGLGDTAMYLCATSRGGISGTEAFFGQGTRLTVV.

The V call is TRBV29-1, the J call TRBJ1-1; D gene unclear. Germline V gene data show CDR1 as SQVTM and CDR2 as ANQGSEA. This CDR3 contains 12 residues. Trimming took off 6 bases at V and 4 bases at J, with 12 bases between the two ends. This CDR3 is CSVTAQGTEAFF. In DNA, the CDR3 is TGCAGCGTGACGGCTCAAGGCACTGAAGCTTTCTTT.

This clone was seen more than once but under ten times. The gene calls are TRBV6-6 and TRBJ1-5; 8 nucleotides agree with TRBD1. Germline V gene lookup returns CDR1 MNHNY and CDR2 SVGAGI (reference sequence). The CDR3 is 12 residues long. J gave up 7 bases and V 9 bases, and 5 bases lay outside the gene matches. The CDR3 sequence is CASGQGDQPQHF. CDR3 nucleotide sequence: TGTGCCAGTGGACAGGGAGACCAGCCCCAGCATTTT.

The chain has TRBV19 and TRBJ2-1, with 10 nucleotides matching TRBD2. V gave up 5 bases and J gave up 2 bases; unmatched junction bases: 15. The CDR3 covers 19 residues. The germline V gene encodes CDR1 LNHDA and CDR2 SQIVND (reference sequence). The CDR3 DNA reads as TGTGCCAGTAGTCCAGGGTATGCTAGCGGGAGAGGCGCCTACAATGAGCAGTTCTTC. Translated: CASSPGYASGRGAYNEQFF.

V and J are TRBV19 and TRBJ2-1; the match to TRBD2 covers 13 bases. The CDR3 has 19 residues. V lost 9 bases and J lost 5; bases outside the gene matches: 19. Germline CDR1 is LNHDA and CDR2 is SQIVND (reference sequence). The CDR3 DNA is TGTGCCAGGATGACAGTCGGACTAGCGGGAGTCGGCTTGGACAATGAGCAGTTCTTC. Amino acids: CARMTVGLAGVGLDNEQFF.

This chain connects TRBV5-4 to TRBJ2-2; D perhaps matches TRBD1 (5 bases). V dropped 0 bases and J dropped 2 bases, with 8 bases sitting between them. The germline V gene has CDR1 SGHNT and CDR2 YYREEE (reference sequence). This CDR3 contains 15 residues. CDR3 loop: CASSLDRTNTGELFF. The CDR3 DNA is TGTGCCAGCAGCTTGGATCGGACAAACACCGGGGAGCTGTTTTTT.

The V and J genes are TRBV28 and TRBJ2-7; D is unclear. The V and J ends lost 3 bases and 7 bases respectively, with 7 bases between them. In germline, CDR1 is MDHEN, CDR2 SYDVKM. The CDR3 runs to 11 residues. CDR3 bases: TGTGCCAGCAGTTTTTTGGGGGAGCAGTACTTC. It specifies CASSFLGEQYF.

V usage is TRBV28 and J usage is TRBJ2-1, with 7 positions matching TRBD2. Germline assignment: CDR1 MDHEN and CDR2 SYDVKM. J was trimmed by 0 bases and V by 5 bases; bases with no gene match: 4. The CDR3 totals 15 residues. As DNA, the CDR3 is TGTGCCAGCAGTCTGAGCGGGACCTCCTACAATGAGCAGTTCTTC. Translated: CASSLSGTSYNEQFF.